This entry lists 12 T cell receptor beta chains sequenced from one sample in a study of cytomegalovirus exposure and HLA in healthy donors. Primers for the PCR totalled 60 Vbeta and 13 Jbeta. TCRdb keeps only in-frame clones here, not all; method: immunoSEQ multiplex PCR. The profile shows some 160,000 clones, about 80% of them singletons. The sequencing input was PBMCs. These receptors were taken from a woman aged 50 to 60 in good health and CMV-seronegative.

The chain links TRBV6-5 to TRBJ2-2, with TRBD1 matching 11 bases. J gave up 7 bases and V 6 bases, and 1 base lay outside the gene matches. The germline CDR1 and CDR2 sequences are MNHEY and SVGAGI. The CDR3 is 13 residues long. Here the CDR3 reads CASRGQGDGELFF. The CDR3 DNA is TGTGCCAGCAGGGGACAGGGGGACGGGGAGCTGTTTTTT.

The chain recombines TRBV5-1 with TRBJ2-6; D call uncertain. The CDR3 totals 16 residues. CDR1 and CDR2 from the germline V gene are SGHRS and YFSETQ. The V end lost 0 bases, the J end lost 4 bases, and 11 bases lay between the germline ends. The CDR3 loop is CASSLAGSPGANVLTF. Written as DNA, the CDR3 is TGCGCCAGCAGCTTGGCAGGCTCTCCAGGGGCCAACGTCCTGACTTTC.

The CDR3 sequence: CASRVGVSENIQYF. The CDR3 nucleotides are TGTGCCAGCAGGGTGGGAGTTTCGGAAAACATTCAGTACTTC. This chain links TRBV27 with TRBJ2-4; tentatively, D is TRBD2 (5 bases). The V gene lost 6 bases and the J gene lost 5 bases, with 14 bases spanning the gap. CDR1 is MNHEY, CDR2 SMNVEV, per germline (reference sequence). The CDR3 totals 14 residues.

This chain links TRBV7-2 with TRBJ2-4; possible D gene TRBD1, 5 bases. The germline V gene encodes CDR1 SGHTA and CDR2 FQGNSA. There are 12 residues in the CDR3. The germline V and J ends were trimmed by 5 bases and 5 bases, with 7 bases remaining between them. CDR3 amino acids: CASSQGENIQYF. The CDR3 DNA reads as TGTGCCAGCAGCCAGGGTGAAAACATTCAGTACTTC.

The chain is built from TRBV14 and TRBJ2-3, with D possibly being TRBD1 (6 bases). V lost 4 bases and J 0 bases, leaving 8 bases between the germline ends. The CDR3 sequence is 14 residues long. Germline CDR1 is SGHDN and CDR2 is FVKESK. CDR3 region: CASSPDSSTDTQYF. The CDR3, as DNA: TGTGCCAGCAGCCCGGACAGTAGCACAGATACGCAGTATTTT.

The CDR3 region has the DNA TGTGCCAGCAGCCAATCGCCGGGACAGGGCCACGAGCAGTACTTC. It specifies CASSQSPGQGHEQYF. The chain employs TRBV16 and TRBJ2-7; 9 bases are shared with TRBD1. With V trimmed by 0 bases and J by 5 bases, 5 bases remained unmatched. CDR3 length equals 15 residues. Germline-derived CDR1 and CDR2 are KGHSY and FQNENV.

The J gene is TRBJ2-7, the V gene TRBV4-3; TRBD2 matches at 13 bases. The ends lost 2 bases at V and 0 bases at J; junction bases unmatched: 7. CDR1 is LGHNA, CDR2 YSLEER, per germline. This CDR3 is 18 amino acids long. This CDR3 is CASSQRTSGGYSSYEQYF. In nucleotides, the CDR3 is TGCGCCAGCAGCCAACGGACTAGCGGGGGCTACAGCTCCTACGAGCAGTACTTC.

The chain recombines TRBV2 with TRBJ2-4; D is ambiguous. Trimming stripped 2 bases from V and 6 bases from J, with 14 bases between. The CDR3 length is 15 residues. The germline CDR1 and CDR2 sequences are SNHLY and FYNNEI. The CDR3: CASSERQTVGNIQYF. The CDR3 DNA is TGTGCCAGCAGTGAAAGGCAGACTGTCGGAAACATTCAGTACTTC. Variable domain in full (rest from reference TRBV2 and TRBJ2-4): EPEVTQTPSHQVTQMGQEVILRCVPISNHLYFYWYRQILGQKVEFLVSFYNNEISEKSEIFDDQFSVERPDGSNFTLKIRSTKLEDSAMYFCASSERQTVGNIQYFGAGTRLSVL.

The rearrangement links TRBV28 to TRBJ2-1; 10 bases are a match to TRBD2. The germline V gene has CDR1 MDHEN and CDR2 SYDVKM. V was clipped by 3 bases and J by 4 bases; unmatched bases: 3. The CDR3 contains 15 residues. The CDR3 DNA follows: TGTGCCAGCAGTTTGCTAGCGGGAGATTACAATGAGCAGTTCTTC. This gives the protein CASSLLAGDYNEQFF.

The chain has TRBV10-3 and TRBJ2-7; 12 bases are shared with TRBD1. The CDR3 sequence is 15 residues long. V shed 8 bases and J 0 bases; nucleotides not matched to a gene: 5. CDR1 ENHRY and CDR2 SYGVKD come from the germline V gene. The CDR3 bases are TGTGCCATCGGCGGGACAGGGGGCTTCTCCTACGAGCAGTACTTC. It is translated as CAIGGTGGFSYEQYF.

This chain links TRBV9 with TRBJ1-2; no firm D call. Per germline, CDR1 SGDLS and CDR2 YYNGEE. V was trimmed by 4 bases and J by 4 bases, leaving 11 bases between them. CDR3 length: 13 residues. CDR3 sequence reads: CASSPRALYGYTF. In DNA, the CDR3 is TGTGCCAGCAGCCCCCGAGCGCTCTATGGCTACACCTTC.

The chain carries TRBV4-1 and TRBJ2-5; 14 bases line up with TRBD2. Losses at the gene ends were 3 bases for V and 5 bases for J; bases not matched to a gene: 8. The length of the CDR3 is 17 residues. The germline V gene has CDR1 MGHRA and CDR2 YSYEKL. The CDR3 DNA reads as TGCGCCAGCAGCCAGGTGGGACTAGCGGGAGTGGGTGAGACCCAGTACTTC. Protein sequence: CASSQVGLAGVGETQYF.